A single sample gave rise to the 32 T cell receptor beta chains below, sequenced in a study of shared clonotypes between healthy human individuals. Libraries were prepared by immunoSEQ multiplex PCR; TCRdb keeps only in-frame clonotypes and omits some of them. Of 2 million to 2.5 million clones listed, under 95% are singletons. The sequenced sample was naive CD4+ T cells from PBMCs. Regarding subset: CD45RA+ positively selected. Source of these receptors: a man between 18 and 35 years old in good health. Some clones in this sample may be carry-over from other donors' samples.

Turning to this clone: The sample holds other DNA sequences that translate to the same CDR3. The CDR3 sequence: CASSLRGGETQYF. DNA of the CDR3: TGTGCCAGCAGCTTGCGGGGGGGAGAGACCCAGTACTTC. V and J are TRBV7-2 and TRBJ2-5, with 9 bases matching TRBD2. The germline V gene has CDR1 SGHTA and CDR2 FQGNSA. This CDR3 contains 13 residues. J gave up 4 bases and V 3 bases, and 0 bases lay outside the gene matches.

V gene TRBV30 combines with J gene TRBJ1-6; possible D gene TRBD1, 5 bases. Germline V gives CDR1 GTSNPN, CDR2 SVGIG (reference sequence). The CDR3 is 17 amino acids. Trimming shortened V by 3 bases and J by 8 bases, and 23 bases separated the two germline ends. The CDR3 is CAWRRSGLTGWDSPLHF. For the CDR3, the DNA is TGTGCCTGGAGACGCTCGGGGCTGACGGGCTGGGATTCACCCCTCCACTTT.

The gene calls are TRBV5-1 and TRBJ1-5, with a weak D call TRBD1 (6 bases). V was cut by 0 bases and J by 5 bases, with 15 bases left in between. The CDR3 has 16 amino acids. The germline gives CDR1 SGHRS, CDR2 YFSETQ. The CDR3 DNA is TGCGCCAGCAGCTTGGAAGCGGGGGCGCAGGATCAGCCCCAGCATTTT. This encodes CASSLEAGAQDQPQHF.

The CDR3 DNA is TGTGCCAGCAGCGTCCGCTCCTACAATGAGCAGTTCTTC. Encoded protein: CASSVRSYNEQFF. This sequence joins TRBV6-1 and TRBJ2-1; D not resolved. CDR1 and CDR2 (germline): MNHNS, SASEGT. The CDR3 extends over 13 amino acids. Trimming removed 6 bases at V and 0 bases at J, with 6 bases between.

This clone occurred once. The chain recombines TRBV6-1 with TRBJ2-7, with D unclear. CDR1 and CDR2 from the germline V gene are MNHNS and SASEGT. The V gene lost 7 bases and the J gene lost 3 bases, with 10 bases spanning the gap. The length of the CDR3 is 12 residues. CDR3 loop: CASTLGIYEQYF. CDR3 DNA: TGTGCCAGCACACTGGGGATCTACGAGCAGTACTTC.

The V gene is TRBV30, the J gene TRBJ2-3; 8 bases align to TRBD1. Trimming cost V 5 bases and J 0 bases; bases outside gene matches: 16. The CDR3 sequence is 18 residues long. Germline values: CDR1 GTSNPN, CDR2 SVGIG (reference sequence). The CDR3 spells CAWGGWAGGSTSTDTQYF. The CDR3 DNA reads as TGTGCCTGGGGTGGTTGGGCAGGGGGCAGTACTAGCACAGATACGCAGTATTTT.

CDR3 coding DNA: TGTGCCAGCAATCAGCCCCAGCATTTT. This encodes CASNQPQHF. The J gene is TRBJ1-5, the V gene TRBV27; the D is unclear. V dropped 7 bases and J dropped 5 bases, with 0 bases sitting between them. Looked up from germline, CDR1 is MNHEY and CDR2 is SMNVEV (reference sequence). The CDR3 contains 9 residues.

The gene calls are TRBV7-8 and TRBJ1-5; D is perhaps TRBD1 (5 bases). CDR3 length: 15 residues. Germline loops: CDR1 SGHVS, CDR2 FQNEAQ. V was trimmed by 1 base and J by 7 bases, leaving 14 bases between them. The CDR3 DNA follows: TGTGCCAGCAGCTTAGATTCAGGGAGCGGACAGCCCCAGCATTTT. Its translation is CASSLDSGSGQPQHF. The whole variable domain, filled in from reference TRBV7-8 and TRBJ1-5, reads GAGVSQSPRYKVAKRGQDVALRCDPISGHVSLFWYQQALGQGPEFLTYFQNEAQLDKSGLPSDRFFAERPEGSVSTLKIQRTQQEDSAVYLCASSLDSGSGQPQHFGDGTRLSIL.

The chain links TRBV29-1 to TRBJ1-2; 8 bases align to TRBD1. The CDR3 covers 12 residues. Per the germline V gene, CDR1 is SQVTM and CDR2 is ANQGSEA. Unmatched junction bases numbered 11, after V lost 7 bases and J lost 10 bases. DNA for the CDR3: TGCAGCGAAAGACAGGGGACGACACCCTACACCTTC. It translates to CSERQGTTPYTF.

This clone was seen just once. The chain has TRBV5-1 and TRBJ2-4, with TRBD2 matching over 12 bases. The CDR3 loop spans 18 amino acids. Trimming removed 0 bases from V and 5 bases from J; junction bases left unmatched: 9. In germline, CDR1 is SGHRS, CDR2 YFSETQ. CDR3 in amino acids: CASSLVSSGRARENIQYF. The DNA of the CDR3 is TGCGCCAGCAGCTTGGTTTCTAGCGGGAGGGCCAGGGAAAACATTCAGTACTTC.

Written as DNA, the CDR3 is TGTGCCAGCAGCCAAGATCTTGCAAGCAACTCCTACAATGAGCAGTTCTTC. It yields the protein CASSQDLASNSYNEQFF. V is TRBV4-2 and J is TRBJ2-1; no clear D. Looked up from germline, CDR1 is LGHNA and CDR2 is YNFKEQ. Trimming stripped 0 bases from V and 0 bases from J, with 12 bases between. The CDR3 is 17 amino acids.

The J gene is TRBJ2-3, the V gene TRBV4-3; D is unclear. The V gene lost 0 bases and the J gene lost 1 base, with 11 bases spanning the gap. This CDR3 spans 16 amino acids. Germline lookup yields CDR1 LGHNA and CDR2 YSLEER. The CDR3 loop reads CASSQDTARGTDTQYF. The CDR3, as DNA: TGCGCCAGCAGCCAAGATACCGCCCGGGGCACAGATACGCAGTATTTT.

For this clone: Additional DNA sequences in this sample encode the identical CDR3. The rearrangement joins TRBV6-5 to TRBJ2-7; no definite D call. From germline, CDR1 is MNHEY and CDR2 SVGAGI. V lost 4 bases, J lost 3 bases, and 4 bases lay in between. The CDR3 contains 11 residues. CDR3 coding DNA: TGTGCCAGCAGTTCCTACTACGAGCAGTACTTC. It encodes CASSSYYEQYF.

A single count supports this clone. The rearrangement links TRBV9 to TRBJ2-1, with 10 bases matching TRBD2. V trimming: 1 base; J trimming: 4 bases; junction bases outside the gene matches: 5. The germline CDR1 and CDR2 sequences are SGDLS and YYNGEE. There are 16 residues in the CDR3. For the CDR3, the DNA is TGTGCCAGCAGCGTATCGACTAGCGGGCGATACAATGAGCAGTTCTTC. Encoded protein: CASSVSTSGRYNEQFF.

The rearrangement links TRBV10-1 to TRBJ2-1; TRBD2 matches 7 bases. The length of the CDR3 is 19 residues. Germline V gene lookup returns CDR1 WNHNN and CDR2 SYGVQD (reference sequence). V lost 0 bases and J lost 0; bases outside the gene matches: 11. The CDR3 DNA follows: TGCGCCAGCAGTGAGTCCCGGGTTGCGGGAGACTACTCCTACAATGAGCAGTTCTTC. This gives the protein CASSESRVAGDYSYNEQFF.

This clone was found once. The chain carries TRBV5-6 and TRBJ2-1; TRBD2 aligns across 12 bases. Looked up from germline, CDR1 is SGHDT and CDR2 is YYEEEE. The CDR3 length is 16 residues. Trimming cost V 3 bases and J 0 bases; bases outside gene matches: 1. The CDR3 nucleotides read TGTGCCAGCAGCTCGACTAGCGGGAGCTCCTACAATGAGCAGTTCTTC. It encodes CASSSTSGSSYNEQFF.

The chain links TRBV10-3 to TRBJ2-3; TRBD1 matches at 7 bases. The germline V gene has CDR1 ENHRY and CDR2 SYGVKD. Trimming at V came to 10 bases and at J to 3 bases, leaving 10 bases not matched to a gene. The CDR3 runs to 14 residues. CDR3 amino acids: CATRTGTETDTQYF. The CDR3, as DNA: TGTGCCACCAGGACGGGGACAGAAACAGATACGCAGTATTTT.

The chain couples TRBV29-1 to TRBJ1-1; D uncertain. This CDR3 comprises 12 residues. Germline CDR1 SQVTM, CDR2 ANQGSEA. Deletions cut 4 bases from V and 0 bases from J, with 6 bases between. The DNA of the CDR3 is TGCAGCGTTGCGTCCATGAACACTGAAGCTTTCTTT. Translation: CSVASMNTEAFF.

The rearrangement joins TRBV6-5 to TRBJ1-1; 7 bases agree with TRBD1. This CDR3 is built from 12 residues. The trim removed 5 bases at V and 11 bases at J, leaving 8 bases unmatched. The germline CDR1 and CDR2 sequences are MNHEY and SVGAGI. The CDR3: CASSGRRGDAFF. CDR3 nucleotides: TGTGCCAGCAGTGGGCGCAGGGGGGACGCTTTCTTT.

This sequence joins TRBV29-1 and TRBJ2-3, with 16 bases lining up with TRBD2. Losses at the gene ends were 5 bases for V and 6 bases for J; bases not matched to a gene: 8. CDR1 SQVTM and CDR2 ANQGSEA come from the germline V gene. CDR3 length: 16 amino acids. The DNA for the CDR3 is TGCAGCGTTTGGAGGGGACTAGCGGGAGGGCCGGATACGCAGTATTTT. This translates into CSVWRGLAGGPDTQYF.

This clone was picked up one time. V usage is TRBV7-8 and J usage is TRBJ2-7; 8 bases map to TRBD2. Germline trimming cut 5 bases from V and 9 bases from J; bases unmatched to any gene: 15. Germline CDR1 SGHVS, CDR2 FQNEAQ. The length of the CDR3 is 15 residues. CDR3: CASSLLTPDLAGQYF. CDR3 nucleotides: TGTGCCAGCAGCCTTCTGACCCCCGATCTAGCGGGGCAGTACTTC.

The chain combines TRBV11-1 with TRBJ2-3, with 13 bases matching TRBD2. The CDR3 covers 16 residues. V gave up 3 bases and J gave up 1 base; unmatched junction bases: 1. CDR1 and CDR2 (germline): SGHAT, FQDESV (reference sequence). CDR3 DNA sequence: TGTGCCAGCAGCTTTGGGACTAGCGGGGGCACAGATACGCAGTATTTT. It codes for CASSFGTSGGTDTQYF.

This rearrangement joins TRBV29-1 to TRBJ2-3, with a weak D call TRBD2 (6 bases). Germline-derived CDR1 and CDR2 are SQVTM and ANQGSEA. Trimming pared 6 bases from V and 4 bases from J, leaving 17 bases between. The CDR3 loop spans 14 amino acids. Here the CDR3 reads CSVAKGLPPDTQYF. CDR3 nucleotides: TGCAGCGTGGCGAAGGGACTCCCACCAGATACGCAGTATTTT.

The rearrangement joins TRBV6-1 to TRBJ1-5, with D perhaps matching TRBD1 (5 bases). Germline loops: CDR1 MNHNS, CDR2 SASEGT. V lost 6 bases to trimming and J lost 0 bases, with 9 bases between them. This CDR3 has 14 amino acids. CDR3 region: CASRPTVSNQPQHF. The CDR3 DNA reads TGTGCCAGCAGACCGACAGTTAGCAATCAGCCCCAGCATTTT.

This chain joins TRBV5-1 and TRBJ2-5; tentatively, D is TRBD1 (5 bases). Germline values: CDR1 SGHRS, CDR2 YFSETQ. Trimming took off 4 bases at V and 2 bases at J, with 12 bases between the two ends. This CDR3 spans 14 amino acids. The DNA of the CDR3 is TGCGCCAGCAGCACGGTGGGGCCTCAAGAGACCCAGTACTTC. It specifies CASSTVGPQETQYF.

This clone was counted a single time. This rearrangement joins TRBV5-6 to TRBJ2-5; D possibly corresponds to TRBD2 (5 bases). The V and J ends lost 4 bases and 2 bases respectively, with 15 bases between them. The CDR3 runs 15 residues. Germline-derived CDR1 and CDR2 are SGHDT and YYEEEE. This chain's CDR3 is CASSPRDGIQETQYF. The CDR3 DNA is TGTGCCAGCAGCCCACGAGACGGGATACAAGAGACCCAGTACTTC.

The gene calls are TRBV5-1 and TRBJ2-1, with D possibly TRBD2 on 5 matching bases. The germline V gene encodes CDR1 SGHRS and CDR2 YFSETQ. The CDR3 length is 17 residues. Trimming took off 0 bases at V and 3 bases at J, with 16 bases between the two ends. CDR3 region: CASSLALSRTRYNEQFF. For the CDR3, the DNA is TGCGCCAGCAGCTTGGCCCTCTCCAGGACTCGCTACAATGAGCAGTTCTTC.

The chain links TRBV9 to TRBJ2-3, with D possibly TRBD2 on 5 matching bases. Trimming left V 4 bases short and J 6 bases short, with 12 bases between. The CDR3 loop spans 13 amino acids. CDR1 and CDR2 (germline): SGDLS, YYNGEE. CDR3 bases: TGTGCCAGCAGCACGTCTAGCTTGGATACGCAGTATTTT. The encoded protein is CASSTSSLDTQYF.

The genes are TRBV11-2 and TRBJ2-5; D is perhaps TRBD1 (5 bases). The CDR3 sequence is 14 residues long. Germline assignment: CDR1 SGHAT and CDR2 FQNNGV. The V end lost 1 base, the J end lost 5 bases, and 11 bases lay between the germline ends. The CDR3 bases are TGTGCCAGCAGCTTAGTTGCAGGGATTGAGACCCAGTACTTC. Amino acid sequence: CASSLVAGIETQYF.

The V and J genes are TRBV28 and TRBJ2-2, with TRBD1 as a possible D gene (5 bases). The CDR3 extends over 13 amino acids. V was cut by 6 bases and J by 6 bases, with 11 bases left in between. CDR1 MDHEN and CDR2 SYDVKM come from the germline V gene. The DNA for the CDR3 is TGTGCCAGCAGCACAGGTTCCCCCGGGGAGCTGTTTTTT. It is translated as CASSTGSPGELFF.

This sequence joins TRBV11-3 and TRBJ2-3; 10 bases line up with TRBD2. There are 15 residues in the CDR3. The V gene's germline CDR1 is SGHNT and CDR2 YENEEA. With V trimmed by 5 bases and J by 4 bases, 6 bases remained unmatched. CDR3 loop: CASSGRTSGPDTQYF. CDR3 coding DNA: TGTGCCAGCAGCGGTAGGACTAGCGGTCCAGATACGCAGTATTTT.

The chain employs TRBV28 and TRBJ2-5, with a tentative D call TRBD1 (6 bases). There are 15 residues in the CDR3. CDR1 and CDR2 from the germline V gene are MDHEN and SYDVKM. V dropped 3 bases and J dropped 2 bases, with 13 bases sitting between them. The CDR3, as DNA: TGTGCCAGCAGTTTCGTACAGGGTGGTCAAGAGACCCAGTACTTC. It codes for CASSFVQGGQETQYF.